The sequence of this T cell receptor beta chain was determined in a study of shared clonotypes between healthy human individuals (TCRdb year 2020). With regard to the full study: Three men and two women, aged 18 to 49 years, made up the cohort. To estimate repertoire size and how much clonotypes are shared between individuals, the study performed deep sequencing of blood TCR repertoires from a few healthy adults. To increase sequencing depth and limit assay-specific biases, TCR repertoire library preparation and sequencing were carried out by different laboratories using diverse techniques. Leukapheresis yielded between about 0.85 and 9 billion PBMCs per donor.

Taken from cysteine to phenylalanine, the CDR3 has 14 residues. The kept DNA is CDR3 alone, 42 bases in frame from the first base. The germline V gene yields LGHNA for CDR1 and YNFKEQ for CDR2. Germline trimming: 2 bases from V, 7 bases from J; junction bases outside gene matches: 4. The research as a whole found: Only blood was sampled, and tissue TCR repertoires likely differ from those in blood. Based on pairwise subsampling, the degree of clonotype sharing among donors was expected to be affected by sequencing depth. Because the study included a small number of donors, the genetic and exposure-history diversity represented was limited.

On this clone: The specificity of this receptor is unknown. The input lacks base qualities; no much larger clone sits a single base away.

The donors were healthy, HIV-negative adults who had no recently reported acute infections or vaccinations. Every donor was a Caucasian adult living in Nashville, Tennessee, USA. For unsorted samples, 90 million to 95 million PBMCs were counted, and genomic DNA was extracted using the QIAamp DNA Blood Mini kit. Blood was obtained by leukapheresis, after which PBMCs were separated by Ficoll-Histopaque density gradient centrifugation and cryopreserved in liquid nitrogen vapor phase. TCR CDR3 regions were amplified from genomic DNA by multiplex PCR using the deep immunoSEQ assay. Extracted genomic DNA from each cell subset was spread evenly across all wells of several immunoSEQ 96-well plates, with each plate serving as a replicate. For unsorted PBMC, roughly 270 ng genomic DNA, equal to roughly 32,000 T cell genomes, was loaded into each replicate PCR. Ten immunoSEQ deep assay plates were used to sequence the unsorted PBMC genomic DNA. Purified libraries were quantified with a Qubit 3.0 fluorometer, sized on a Bioanalyzer 2100, and re-quantified with the KAPA Library Quantification kit. Each immunoSEQ 96-well plate was sequenced on its own single-read 150-cycle Illumina NextSeq 550 flow cell. Turning to the authors' computational methods: Because only junctional sequences without quality scores were contained in the immunoSEQ output, filtering matching that applied to full-length reads could not be performed. Sequences were annotated with PyIR, a Python wrapper for IgBLAST v1.9, and V/J genes and CDR3 were assigned using IMGT germline references. Reads were filtered out if the reads had weak V/J assignments (E-value above 1e-6), no CDR3, stop codons, out-of-frame junctions, or ambiguous translated residues. V3J clonotypes were defined by identical inferred V gene, J gene, and CDR3 amino acid sequence. The percentage overlap between two repertoires was calculated by dividing the number of shared unique clonotypes by the size of the smaller repertoire. Repertoire richness was assessed with RTK rarefaction, the Chao1 estimator, and Recon v2.1 estimates of unobserved clonotypes. What TCRdb holds here is the immuneACCESS table cut down to in-frame rearrangements. Part of the clones is not present; checked against another copy, under half of the missing clones reflect an unresolved V gene, and the others are unexplained. That table supplies the V and J calls and clone size; D and trimming were determined from the DNA. Present in this sample are hundreds of thousands of clones, 70% to 80% of which were seen just once. Jointly, the top ten make up about 11% of the sample.

Sequences were obtained from PBMCs. Here the chain combines TRBV4-2 and TRBJ1-4; 7 central bases correspond to TRBD1. The receptor was isolated from a woman in her forties in good health. Some clones in this sample may be carry-over from other donors' samples. The sequence in DNA is TGTGCCAGCAGCCAACCGACAGGGAGTGAAAAACTGTTTTTT. Translated, it reads CASSQPTGSEKLFF.